A selection of T cell receptor beta chains follows, all from one sample in a study of T-cell reconstitution after alpha-beta-depleted transplantation in children. TCRdb itself ran the PCR reads through MiXCR, one entry per CDR3 protein. This sample yields about 72,000 distinct CDR3 sequences, of which about 6.7% are seen a single time; around 2.6% belongs to the top ten. The sample consisted of PBMCs from the stem cell graft donor, taken from the stem cell graft. These receptors were collected from a human donor who donated a stem cell graft to a child with acute lymphoblastic leukemia. CDR3s include the opening cysteine and the closing phenylalanine or tryptophan. Each record gives: J gene, D gene, clone size, V gene, CDR3 protein, CDR3 DNA. A D gene is named only where the DNA matches it firmly. The size entry is marked missing in some rows and otherwise reads once, few, many or a size class.

TRBJ1-5	TRBD1	many	TRBV12-3/TRBV12-4	CASRSGTVNQPQHF	TGTGCCAGCAGGTCCGGGACAGTCAATCAGCCCCAGCATTTT
TRBJ1-2	-	many	TRBV4-3	CASSQEARYTF	TGCGCCAGCAGCCAAGAGGCTAGATACACCTTC
TRBJ2-1	TRBD1	-	TRBV7-8	CASSSSDRGSYNEQFF	TGTGCCAGCAGCTCCTCCGACAGGGGCTCCTACAATGAGCAGTTCTTC
TRBJ2-1	-	many	TRBV24-1	CATSSTAGDHEQFF	TGTGCCACCAGTTCAACAGCCGGCGACCATGAGCAGTTCTTC
TRBJ2-5	-	many	TRBV7-9	CASSLARNANQETQYF	TGTGCCAGCAGCTTAGCGCGAAACGCTAACCAAGAGACCCAGTACTTC
TRBJ2-6	-	many	TRBV24-1	CATSDLRSSWANVLTF	TGTGCCACCAGTGATTTGAGGAGCTCTTGGGCCAACGTCCTGACTTTC
TRBJ2-3	TRBD2	few	TRBV12-5	CASGLTSGVARDTQYF	TGTGCTAGTGGCCTGACTAGCGGGGTCGCTAGAGATACGCAGTATTTT
TRBJ2-5	-	few	TRBV12-3/TRBV12-4	CASSLGSGQETQYF	TGTGCCAGCAGTTTAGGATCAGGGCAAGAGACCCAGTACTTC
TRBJ2-7	TRBD1	-	TRBV7-9	CASSGDRGSYEQYF	TGTGCCAGCAGCGGAGACAGGGGATCCTACGAGCAGTACTTC
TRBJ2-5	TRBD1	many	TRBV24-1	CATSVPGQGNGETQYF	TGTGCCACCAGTGTCCCGGGACAGGGTAACGGGGAGACCCAGTACTTC
TRBJ2-1	TRBD2	many	TRBV5-1	CASSLGQAGGNSDEQFF	TGCGCCAGCAGCTTGGGCCAAGCGGGAGGGAATTCCGATGAGCAGTTCTTC
TRBJ2-1	TRBD2	many	TRBV3-1	CASSLETSGSFSYNEQFF	TGTGCCAGCAGCCTAGAGACTAGCGGGTCCTTCTCCTACAATGAGCAGTTCTTC
TRBJ2-1	TRBD2	few	TRBV4-2	CASSHGLAEYNEQFF	TGTGCCAGCAGCCATGGACTAGCGGAATACAATGAGCAGTTCTTC
TRBJ1-4	-	few	TRBV6-5	CASSYSLGEKLFF	TGTGCCAGCAGTTACTCCCTGGGGGAAAAACTGTTTTTT
TRBJ2-7	-	many	TRBV7-9	CASSLEGPGSQYF	TGTGCCAGCAGCTTAGAGGGCCCCGGGTCTCAGTACTTC
TRBJ1-2	-	-	TRBV18	CASSPQAGYGYTF	TGTGCCAGCTCACCACAGGCGGGTTATGGCTACACCTTC
TRBJ1-5	-	-	TRBV5-1	CASSLRSNQPQHF	TGCGCCAGCAGCTTGCGGTCGAATCAGCCCCAGCATTTT
TRBJ2-3	-	many	TRBV7-3	CASSLRLGVDTQYF	TGTGCCAGCAGCTTAAGATTAGGGGTAGATACGCAGTATTTT
TRBJ2-1	TRBD2	-	TRBV6-1	CASSEASGGHNEQFF	TGTGCCAGCAGTGAAGCTAGCGGGGGACACAATGAGCAGTTCTTC
TRBJ1-2	-	many	TRBV9	CASSPQGKYGYTF	TGTGCCAGCAGCCCACAGGGAAAATATGGCTACACCTTC
TRBJ2-3	-	many	TRBV5-1	CASSSLGDTQYF	TGCGCCAGCAGTTCCTTGGGGGATACGCAGTATTTT
TRBJ2-3	-	few	TRBV20-1	CSARPGLLGTDTQYF	TGCAGTGCTAGACCCGGACTTCTCGGGACAGATACGCAGTATTTT
TRBJ1-1	TRBD1	-	TRBV5-4	CASSPQGARNTEAFF	TGTGCCAGCAGCCCCCAGGGGGCGAGGAACACTGAAGCTTTCTTT
TRBJ2-2	-	many	TRBV12-3/TRBV12-4	CASWARELFF	TGTGCTTCATGGGCCCGGGAGCTGTTTTTT
TRBJ2-3	-	many	TRBV12-3/TRBV12-4	CASSFGKTTDTQYF	TGTGCCAGCAGTTTTGGGAAAACCACAGATACGCAGTATTTT
TRBJ2-1	TRBD2	many	TRBV27	CATRTSAYNEQFF	TGTGCCACCAGGACTAGCGCATACAATGAGCAGTTCTTC
TRBJ2-1	TRBD2	-	TRBV5-6	CASSLAVAGAEQFF	TGTGCCAGCAGCTTGGCCGTTGCGGGAGCAGAGCAGTTCTTC
TRBJ2-3	-	few	TRBV5-1	CASSSGPLTDTQYF	TGCGCCAGCAGCTCTGGACCATTAACAGATACGCAGTATTTT
TRBJ1-1	-	many	TRBV18	CASSPSRDTEAFF	TGTGCCAGCTCACCTTCGAGGGACACTGAAGCTTTCTTT
TRBJ1-2	-	many	TRBV29-1	CSVDPPAELPYGYTF	TGCAGCGTTGACCCCCCGGCAGAGCTGCCATATGGCTACACCTTC
TRBJ1-1	-	many	TRBV3-1	CASSSPGRPNTEAFF	TGTGCCAGCAGCTCTCCGGGACGGCCGAACACTGAAGCTTTCTTT
TRBJ1-1	-	many	TRBV5-1	CASSLATAGAEAFF	TGCGCCAGCAGCTTGGCGACAGCGGGGGCGGAAGCTTTCTTT
TRBJ2-1	TRBD1	-	TRBV12-3/TRBV12-4	CASSLGTGVSNEQFF	TGTGCCAGCAGTTTGGGGACAGGGGTATCCAATGAGCAGTTCTTC
TRBJ1-2	-	-	TRBV6-1	CASSPGPRANYGYTF	TGTGCCAGCAGCCCAGGCCCCAGGGCTAACTATGGCTACACCTTC
TRBJ2-7	TRBD1	many	TRBV19	CASSPTPGTGIDEQYF	TGTGCCAGTAGCCCGACGCCCGGGACAGGTATTGACGAGCAGTACTTC
TRBJ2-1	TRBD2	few	TRBV19	CASSTSRGVFYNEQFF	TGTGCCAGTAGTACGTCGCGGGGGGTATTTTACAATGAGCAGTTCTTC
TRBJ2-7	-	many	TRBV5-1	CASSLVAGATSRYEQYF	TGCGCCAGCAGCTTGGTGGCAGGGGCGACTAGCAGATACGAGCAGTACTTC
TRBJ1-2	-	few	TRBV5-4	CASSRTGVGGYTF	TGTGCCAGCAGCCGGACGGGCGTCGGGGGCTACACCTTC
TRBJ1-5	-	many	TRBV4-1	CASSPEYNMGFGQPQHF	TGCGCCAGCAGCCCAGAGTACAATATGGGGTTCGGGCAGCCCCAGCATTTT
TRBJ1-6	-	many	TRBV20-1	CSASSGDSPLHF	TGCAGTGCCAGTTCTGGGGACTCACCCCTCCACTTT
TRBJ2-5	TRBD2	-	TRBV15	CATSGEVQSLAGLQETQYF	TGTGCCACCAGCGGAGAGGTTCAGTCTCTAGCGGGGTTACAAGAGACCCAGTACTTC
TRBJ1-3	TRBD1	many	TRBV11-2	CASSGVRDRSSTIYF	TGTGCCAGCAGCGGGGTCCGGGACAGGTCCAGCACCATATATTTT
TRBJ2-1	-	-	TRBV7-3	CASSPLPGQYNEQFF	TGTGCCAGCAGCCCTCTGCCGGGGCAGTATAATGAGCAGTTCTTC
TRBJ2-1	TRBD1	many	TRBV5-1	CASSFRQGVDNEQFF	TGCGCCAGCAGCTTCCGACAGGGCGTGGACAATGAGCAGTTCTTC
TRBJ2-1	-	many	TRBV9	CASSVGRFREQFF	TGTGCCAGCAGCGTAGGACGGTTTAGGGAGCAGTTCTTC
TRBJ2-3	-	many	TRBV5-6	CASSSGTDTQYF	TGTGCCAGCAGCTCGGGCACAGATACGCAGTATTTT
TRBJ2-7	TRBD1	many	TRBV7-2	CASSSAGTGPYEQYF	TGTGCCAGCAGCTCCGCAGGGACAGGGCCCTACGAGCAGTACTTC
TRBJ2-1	-	many	TRBV6-2/TRBV6-3	CASKGELNEQFF	TGTGCCAGCAAGGGGGAACTCAATGAGCAGTTCTTC
TRBJ2-1	TRBD2	many	TRBV7-8	CASSSTSGRRDEQFF	TGTGCCAGCAGCTCGACTAGCGGGAGACGCGATGAGCAGTTCTTC
TRBJ2-3	TRBD2	many	TRBV7-8	CASSLVGGLAGVSTDTQYF	TGTGCCAGCAGCTTAGTTGGGGGACTAGCGGGCGTGAGCACAGATACGCAGTATTTT
TRBJ1-1	-	many	TRBV29-1	CSVGKQVGDTEAFF	TGCAGCGTTGGGAAACAGGTCGGAGACACTGAAGCTTTCTTT
TRBJ2-1	-	few	TRBV18	CASSPQTYNEQFF	TGTGCCAGCTCACCACAGACCTACAATGAGCAGTTCTTC
TRBJ2-7	-	-	TRBV18	CASSPSRLDEQYF	TGTGCCAGCTCACCATCCCGGCTGGACGAGCAGTACTTC